Here is one T cell receptor (beta chain) with its context. Germline values: CDR1 MDHEN, CDR2 SYDVKM. This CDR3 has 17 residues. Deletions cut 4 bases from V and 1 base from J, with 16 bases between. This record comes from a study of blood T cell repertoires in COVID-19. On the study more broadly: Samples representing acute and convalescent COVID-19 were sourced from the United States, Italy and Spain. PBMCs, B-cell-depleted T cells, or T cells provided the cDNA or gDNA that made up the material.

Study processing details: Nucleated cell number was recorded as an estimate derived from reference gene primer amplification. Repertoires were generated with immunoSEQ multiplex PCR, while TCRdb's copy carries only in-frame clones and drops some. V, J and clone size were drawn from that table, and D and trimming were deduced from the DNA. The table records about 150,000 clones, about four fifths of them present only once. This receptor was taken from a human donor with acute or convalescent COVID-19. The donor label of this sample is uncertain. Material: peripheral blood. The chain has TRBV28 and TRBJ1-4; D is undetermined. This CDR3 is CASSSPWAGGTNEKLFF. The CDR3 nucleotides read TGTGCCAGCAGTTCCCCGTGGGCGGGTGGAACTAATGAAAAACTGTTTTTT.